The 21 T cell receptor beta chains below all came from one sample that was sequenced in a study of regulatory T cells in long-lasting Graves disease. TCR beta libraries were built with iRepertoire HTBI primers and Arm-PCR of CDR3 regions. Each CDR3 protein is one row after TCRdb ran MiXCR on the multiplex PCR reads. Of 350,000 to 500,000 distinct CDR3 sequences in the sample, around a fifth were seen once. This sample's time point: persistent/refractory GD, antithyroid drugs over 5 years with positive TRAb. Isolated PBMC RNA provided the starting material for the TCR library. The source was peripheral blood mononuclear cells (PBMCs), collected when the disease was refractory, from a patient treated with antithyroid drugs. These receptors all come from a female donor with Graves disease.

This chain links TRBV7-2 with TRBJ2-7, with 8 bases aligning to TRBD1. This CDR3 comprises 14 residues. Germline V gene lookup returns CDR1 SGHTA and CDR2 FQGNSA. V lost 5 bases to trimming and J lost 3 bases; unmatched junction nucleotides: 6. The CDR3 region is CASSTPGGDYEQYF. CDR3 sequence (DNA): TGTGCCAGCAGCACCCCAGGGGGCGACTACGAGCAGTACTTC.

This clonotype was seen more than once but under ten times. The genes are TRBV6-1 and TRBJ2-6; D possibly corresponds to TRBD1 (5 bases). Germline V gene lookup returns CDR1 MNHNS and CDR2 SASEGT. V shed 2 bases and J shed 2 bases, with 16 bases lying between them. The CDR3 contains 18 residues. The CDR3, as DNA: TGTGCCAGCAGTGAAATTAAGGGGCGCGTTGCTGGGGCCAACGTCCTGACTTTC. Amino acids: CASSEIKGRVAGANVLTF.

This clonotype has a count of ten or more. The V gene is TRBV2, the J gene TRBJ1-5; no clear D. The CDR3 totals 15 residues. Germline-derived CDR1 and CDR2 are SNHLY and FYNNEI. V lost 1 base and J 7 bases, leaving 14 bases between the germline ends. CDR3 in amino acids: CASSEVGQSGQPQHF. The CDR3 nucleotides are TGTGCCAGCAGTGAAGTTGGGCAGTCCGGGCAGCCCCAGCATTTT.

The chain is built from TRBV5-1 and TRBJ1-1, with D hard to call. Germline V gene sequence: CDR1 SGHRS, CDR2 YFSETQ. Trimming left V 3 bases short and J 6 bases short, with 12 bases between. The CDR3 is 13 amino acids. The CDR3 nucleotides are TGCGCCAGCAGCTGGCAGGTGAGCTCTGAAGCTTTCTTT. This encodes CASSWQVSSEAFF. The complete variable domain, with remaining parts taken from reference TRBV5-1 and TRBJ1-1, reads KAGVTQTPRYLIKTRGQQVTLSCSPISGHRSVSWYQQTPGQGLQFLFEYFSETQRNKGNFPGRFSGRQFSNSRSEMNVSTLELGDSALYLCASSWQVSSEAFFGQGTRLTVV.

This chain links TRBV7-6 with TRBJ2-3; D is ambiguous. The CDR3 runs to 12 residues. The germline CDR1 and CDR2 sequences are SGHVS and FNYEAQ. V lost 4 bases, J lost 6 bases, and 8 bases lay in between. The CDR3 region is CASSSLGDTQYF. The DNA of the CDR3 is TGTGCCAGCAGCTCCTTAGGGGATACGCAGTATTTT.

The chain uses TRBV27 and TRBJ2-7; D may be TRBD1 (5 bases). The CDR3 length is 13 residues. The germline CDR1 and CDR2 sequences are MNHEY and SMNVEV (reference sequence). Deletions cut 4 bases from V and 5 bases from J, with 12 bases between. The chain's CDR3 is CASSSVGRDEQYF. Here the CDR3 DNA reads TGTGCCAGCAGTTCTGTCGGCAGGGACGAGCAGTACTTC.

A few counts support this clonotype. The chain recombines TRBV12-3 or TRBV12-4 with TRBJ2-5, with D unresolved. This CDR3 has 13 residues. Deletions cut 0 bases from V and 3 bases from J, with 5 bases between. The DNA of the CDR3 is TGTGCCAGCAGTTTAGCCGAGAAAGAGACCCAGTACTTC. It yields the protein CASSLAEKETQYF.

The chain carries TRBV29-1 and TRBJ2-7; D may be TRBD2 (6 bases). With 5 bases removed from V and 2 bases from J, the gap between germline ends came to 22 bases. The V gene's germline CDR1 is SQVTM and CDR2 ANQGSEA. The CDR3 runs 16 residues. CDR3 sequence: CSVKTPGRRDPYEQYF. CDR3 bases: TGCAGCGTTAAAACCCCAGGAAGGCGGGACCCCTACGAGCAGTACTTC.

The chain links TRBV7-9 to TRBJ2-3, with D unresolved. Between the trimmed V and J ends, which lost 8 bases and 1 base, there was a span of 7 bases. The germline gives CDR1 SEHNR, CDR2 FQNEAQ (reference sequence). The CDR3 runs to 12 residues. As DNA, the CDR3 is TGTGCCAGCCCCGCGGGCACAGATACGCAGTATTTT. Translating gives CASPAGTDTQYF.

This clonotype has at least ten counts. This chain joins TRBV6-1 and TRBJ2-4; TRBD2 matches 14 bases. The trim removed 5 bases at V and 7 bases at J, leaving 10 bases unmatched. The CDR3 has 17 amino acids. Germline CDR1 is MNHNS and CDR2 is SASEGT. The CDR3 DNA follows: TGTGCCAGCAGTCGACTAGCGGGAGGGCCGGATGGTAACATTCAGTACTTC. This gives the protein CASSRLAGGPDGNIQYF.

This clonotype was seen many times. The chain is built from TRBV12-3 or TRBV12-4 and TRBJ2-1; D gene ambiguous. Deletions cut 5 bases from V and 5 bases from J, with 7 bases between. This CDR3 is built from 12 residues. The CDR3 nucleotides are TGTGCCAGCAGTCTTGAGGACAATGAGCAGTTCTTC. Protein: CASSLEDNEQFF.

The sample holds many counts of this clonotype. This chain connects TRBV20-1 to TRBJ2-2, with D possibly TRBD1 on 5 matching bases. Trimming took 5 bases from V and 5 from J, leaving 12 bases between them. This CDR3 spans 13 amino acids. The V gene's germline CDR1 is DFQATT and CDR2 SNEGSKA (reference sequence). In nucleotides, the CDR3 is TGCAGTGCTCAAACAGGTGGTACCGGGGAGCTGTTTTTT. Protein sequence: CSAQTGGTGELFF.

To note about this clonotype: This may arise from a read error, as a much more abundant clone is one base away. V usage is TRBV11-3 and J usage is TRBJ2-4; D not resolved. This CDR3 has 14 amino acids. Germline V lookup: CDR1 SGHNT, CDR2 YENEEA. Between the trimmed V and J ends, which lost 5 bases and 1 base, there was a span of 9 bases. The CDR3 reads CASSLNGAKNIQYF. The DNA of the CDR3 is TGTGCCAGCAGCCTGAACGGGGCCAAAAACATTCAGTACTTC. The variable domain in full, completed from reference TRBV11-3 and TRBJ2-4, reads EAGVVQSPRYKIIEKKQPVAFWCNPISGHNTLYWYLQNLGQGPELLIRYENEEAVDDSQLPKDRFSAERLKGVDSTLKIQPAELGDSAVYLCASSLNGAKNIQYFGAGTRLSVL.

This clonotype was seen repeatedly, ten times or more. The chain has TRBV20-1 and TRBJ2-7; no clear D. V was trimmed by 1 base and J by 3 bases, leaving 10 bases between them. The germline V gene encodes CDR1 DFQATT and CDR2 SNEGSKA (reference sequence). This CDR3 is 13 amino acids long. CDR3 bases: TGCAGTGCTAGAGCCAGCGTCTACTACGAGCAGTACTTC. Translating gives CSARASVYYEQYF.

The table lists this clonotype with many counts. This CDR3 reads CASSPVSGRSTNEKLFF. CDR3 nucleotide sequence: TGTGCCAGCAGTCCAGTGTCAGGCCGCTCAACTAATGAAAAACTGTTTTTT. The chain recombines TRBV2 with TRBJ1-4, with D uncertain. Deletions cut 5 bases from V and 0 bases from J, with 16 bases between. This CDR3 comprises 17 residues. Per germline, CDR1 SNHLY and CDR2 FYNNEI.

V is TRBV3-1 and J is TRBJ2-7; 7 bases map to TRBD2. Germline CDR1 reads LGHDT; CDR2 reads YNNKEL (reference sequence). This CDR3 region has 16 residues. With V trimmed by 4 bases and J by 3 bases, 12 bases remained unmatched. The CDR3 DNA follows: TGTGCCAGCAGCCCGAGTGGTAGCGGGTCCTACTACGAGCAGTACTTC. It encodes CASSPSGSGSYYEQYF.

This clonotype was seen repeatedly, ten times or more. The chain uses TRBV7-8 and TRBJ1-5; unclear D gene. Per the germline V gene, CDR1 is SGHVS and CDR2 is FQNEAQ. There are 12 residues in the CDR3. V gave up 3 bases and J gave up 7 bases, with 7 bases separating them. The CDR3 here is CASSLGFQPQHF. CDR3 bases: TGTGCCAGCAGCTTGGGGTTCCAGCCCCAGCATTTT.

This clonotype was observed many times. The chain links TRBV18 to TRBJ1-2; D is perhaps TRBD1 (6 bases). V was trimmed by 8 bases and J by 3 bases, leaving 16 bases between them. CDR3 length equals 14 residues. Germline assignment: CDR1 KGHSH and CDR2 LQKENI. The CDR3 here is CASSLGRTDYGYTF. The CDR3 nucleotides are TGTGCCAGCAGTTTAGGAAGGACAGACTATGGCTACACCTTC.

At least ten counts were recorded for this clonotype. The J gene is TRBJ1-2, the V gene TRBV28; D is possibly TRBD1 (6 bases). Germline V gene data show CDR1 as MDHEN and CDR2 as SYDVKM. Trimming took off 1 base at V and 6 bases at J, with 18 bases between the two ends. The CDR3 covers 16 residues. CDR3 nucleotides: TGTGCCAGCAGTTTATTAGTGGACAGAACGTGGGATGGCTACACCTTC. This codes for CASSLLVDRTWDGYTF.

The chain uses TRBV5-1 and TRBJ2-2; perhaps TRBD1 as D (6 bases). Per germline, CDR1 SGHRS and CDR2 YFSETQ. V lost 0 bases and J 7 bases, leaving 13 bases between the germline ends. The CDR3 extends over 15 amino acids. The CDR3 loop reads CASSLATGGGGELFF. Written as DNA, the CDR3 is TGCGCCAGCAGCTTGGCGACAGGCGGCGGCGGGGAGCTGTTTTTT.

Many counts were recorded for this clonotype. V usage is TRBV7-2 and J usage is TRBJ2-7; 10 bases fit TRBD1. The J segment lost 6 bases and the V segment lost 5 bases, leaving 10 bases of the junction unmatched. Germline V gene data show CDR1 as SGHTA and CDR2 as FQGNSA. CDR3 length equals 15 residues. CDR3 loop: CASSERTGGTGEQYF. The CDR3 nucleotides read TGTGCCAGCAGCGAACGGACAGGGGGGACAGGCGAGCAGTACTTC.